The text below deals with one TCR beta chain. The CDR3 sequence is 16 residues long. Losses at the gene ends were 4 bases for V and 0 bases for J; bases not matched to a gene: 2. Looked up from germline, CDR1 is MNHEY and CDR2 is SMNVEV (reference sequence). Some clones are missing from TCRdb's copy, which holds only in-frame ones; the method was immunoSEQ multiplex PCR. The top ten clones hold approximately 3.4% of a sample with around 150,000 clones, 92% of them seen once. The data were taken from a study of T cell responses to AZD1222 COVID-19 vaccine. The source is an adult who received the AZD1222 COVID-19 vaccine. Source: peripheral blood, taken 28 days after the second AZD1222 dose. The chain uses TRBV27 and TRBJ2-1; 11 positions match TRBD2. The DNA of the CDR3 is TGTGCCAGCAGTTCTAGCGGGGGGTTCTCCTACAATGAGCAGTTCTTC. Protein product: CASSSSGGFSYNEQFF.